The next 7 T cell receptor beta chains were all read from a single sample in a study of CD8 T cells in ankylosing spondylitis (TCRdb year 2017). The full study reports these points: A TCR beta motif made up of under ten highly homologous amino acid variants appeared to be characteristic of blood from ankylosing spondylitis patients.

Antigens for these TCRs are unknown. The library was obtained by 5' RACE. The run used an Illumina HiSeq 2500. TCRdb reprocessing: public reads trimmed at Q25 with fastp, clones called with MiXCR, in-frame beta chains kept. Every distinct CDR3 protein forms one entry, paired with its most common genes and DNA. This sample is represented by around 770,000 distinct CDR3 sequences; around a fifth of them were singletons. The ten largest clones add up to 15% to 20% of the sample. The specimen sequenced was blood, either unsorted or a sorted T cell fraction (not recorded which). These receptors all come from a male donor with ankylosing spondylitis.

This clonotype has just a few counts. The CDR3 is CASSQGTSLAFF. In nucleotides, the CDR3 is TGCGCCAGCAGCCAGGGGACCAGTTTGGCTTTCTTT. This chain joins TRBV4-1 and TRBJ1-1; D is perhaps TRBD1 (5 bases). The CDR3 length is 12 residues. Trimming took off 3 bases at V and 11 bases at J, with 13 bases between the two ends. The germline V gene has CDR1 MGHRA and CDR2 YSYEKL.

The V call is TRBV29-1, the J call TRBJ2-1; 9 bases are a match to TRBD2. Trimming at V came to 6 bases and at J to 6 bases, leaving 6 bases not matched to a gene. The CDR3 sequence is 13 residues long. CDR1 is SQVTM, CDR2 ANQGSEA, per germline. CDR3 amino acids: CSVKSREGNEQFF. The CDR3 nucleotides read TGCAGCGTGAAGTCGCGGGAGGGCAATGAGCAGTTCTTC.

This clonotype showed up just a few times. The chain uses TRBV4-3 and TRBJ2-1; no clear D gene. This CDR3 comprises 15 residues. Between the trimmed V and J ends, which lost 3 bases and 0 bases, there was a span of 9 bases. From germline, CDR1 is LGHNA and CDR2 YSLEER. The CDR3, as DNA: TGCGCCAGCAGCCAGGACGCTAGCTCCTACAATGAGCAGTTCTTC. This gives the protein CASSQDASSYNEQFF.

This clonotype has only a few counts. This chain connects TRBV12-3 or TRBV12-4 to TRBJ2-1, with a weak D call TRBD2 (6 bases). This CDR3 comprises 14 residues. Trimming left V 2 bases short and J 6 bases short, with 11 bases between. For the CDR3, the DNA is TGTGCCAGCAGTTTAATGGTGGGGGGCAATGAGCAGTTCTTC. This codes for CASSLMVGGNEQFF.

The chain joins TRBV25-1 to TRBJ1-1; D not resolved. In germline, CDR1 is MGHDK, CDR2 SYGVNS. CDR3 length: 15 amino acids. V was trimmed by 4 bases and J by 0 bases, leaving 12 bases between them. In DNA, the CDR3 is TGTGCCAGCAGTGCACACCCCGACTTGAACACTGAAGCTTTCTTT. Translated: CASSAHPDLNTEAFF. Full variable domain (outside the CDR3, taken from reference TRBV25-1 and TRBJ1-1): EADIYQTPRYLVIGTGKKITLECSQTMGHDKMYWYQQDPGMELHLIHYSYGVNSTEKGDLSSESTVSRIRTEHFPLTLESARPSHTSQYLCASSAHPDLNTEAFFGQGTRLTVV.

This clonotype was picked up a small number of times. This chain's CDR3 is CSARVASGSLPDTQYF. In nucleotides, the CDR3 is TGCAGTGCTAGAGTGGCTAGCGGGAGCCTGCCCGATACGCAGTATTTT. The chain uses TRBV20-1 and TRBJ2-3; 10 bases align to TRBD2. Germline values: CDR1 DFQATT, CDR2 SNEGSKA (reference sequence). V was clipped by 1 base and J by 6 bases; unmatched bases: 10. The CDR3 runs to 16 residues.

The chain links TRBV7-3 to TRBJ2-7, with 8 nucleotides matching TRBD2. The CDR3 runs 15 residues. V lost 5 bases and J lost 5; bases outside the gene matches: 11. CDR1 is SGHTA and CDR2 is FQGTGA in the germline V gene. In DNA, the CDR3 is TGTGCCAGCAGCCAAGCGGGAGTAGTTCCCCACGAGCAGTACTTC. This encodes CASSQAGVVPHEQYF.